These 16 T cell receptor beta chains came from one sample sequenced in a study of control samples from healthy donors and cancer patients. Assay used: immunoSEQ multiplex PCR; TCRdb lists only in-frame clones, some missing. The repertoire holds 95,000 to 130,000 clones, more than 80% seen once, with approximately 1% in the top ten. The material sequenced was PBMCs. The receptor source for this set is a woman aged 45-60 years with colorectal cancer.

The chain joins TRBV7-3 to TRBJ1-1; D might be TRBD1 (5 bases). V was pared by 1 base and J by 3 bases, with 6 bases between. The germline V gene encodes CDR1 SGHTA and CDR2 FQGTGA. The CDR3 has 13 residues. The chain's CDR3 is CASSLMGHTEAFF. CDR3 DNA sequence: TGTGCCAGCAGCTTAATGGGGCACACTGAAGCTTTCTTT. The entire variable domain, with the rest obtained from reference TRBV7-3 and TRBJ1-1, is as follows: GAGVSQTPSNKVTEKGKYVELRCDPISGHTALYWYRQSLGQGPEFLIYFQGTGAADDSGLPNDRFFAVRPEGSVSTLKIQRTERGDSAVYLCASSLMGHTEAFFGQGTRLTVV.

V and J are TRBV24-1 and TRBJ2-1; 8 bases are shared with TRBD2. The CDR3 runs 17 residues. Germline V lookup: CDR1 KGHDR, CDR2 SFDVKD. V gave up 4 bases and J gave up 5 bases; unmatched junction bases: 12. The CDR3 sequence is CATSEPGGGSFHNEQFF. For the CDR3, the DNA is TGTGCCACCAGTGAGCCCGGGGGGGGCTCCTTCCACAATGAGCAGTTCTTC.

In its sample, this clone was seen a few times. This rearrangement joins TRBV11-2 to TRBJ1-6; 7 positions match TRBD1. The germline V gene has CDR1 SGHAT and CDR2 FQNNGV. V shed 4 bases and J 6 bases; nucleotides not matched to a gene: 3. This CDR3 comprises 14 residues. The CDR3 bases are TGTGCCAGCAGCTGGGGACAGTTTAATTCACCCCTCCACTTT. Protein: CASSWGQFNSPLHF.

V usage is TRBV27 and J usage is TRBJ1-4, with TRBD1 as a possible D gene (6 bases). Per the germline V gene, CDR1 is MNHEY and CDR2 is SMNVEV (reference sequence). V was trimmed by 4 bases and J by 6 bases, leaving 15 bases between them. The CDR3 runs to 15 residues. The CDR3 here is CASSSFRGFDEKLFF. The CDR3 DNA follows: TGTGCCAGCAGTTCCTTCAGGGGCTTCGATGAAAAACTGTTTTTT.

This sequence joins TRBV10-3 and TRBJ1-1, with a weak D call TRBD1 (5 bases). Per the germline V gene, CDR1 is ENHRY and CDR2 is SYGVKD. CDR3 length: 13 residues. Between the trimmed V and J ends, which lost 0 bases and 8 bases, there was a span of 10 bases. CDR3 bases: TGTGCCATCAGTGAGTCGGGGCAGGGCGAAGCTTTCTTT. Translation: CAISESGQGEAFF.

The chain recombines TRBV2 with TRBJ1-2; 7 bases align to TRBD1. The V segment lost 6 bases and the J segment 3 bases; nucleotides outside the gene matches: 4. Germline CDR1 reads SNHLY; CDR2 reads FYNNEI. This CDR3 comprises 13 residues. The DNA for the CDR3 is TGTGCCAGCAGCAACGGACAGGACTATGGCTACACCTTC. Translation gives CASSNGQDYGYTF.

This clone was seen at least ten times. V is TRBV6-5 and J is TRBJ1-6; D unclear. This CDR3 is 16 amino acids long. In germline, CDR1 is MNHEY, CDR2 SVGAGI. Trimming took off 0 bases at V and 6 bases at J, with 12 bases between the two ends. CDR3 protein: CASSYSISQINSPLHF. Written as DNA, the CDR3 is TGTGCCAGCAGTTACTCGATAAGCCAGATTAATTCACCCCTCCACTTT.

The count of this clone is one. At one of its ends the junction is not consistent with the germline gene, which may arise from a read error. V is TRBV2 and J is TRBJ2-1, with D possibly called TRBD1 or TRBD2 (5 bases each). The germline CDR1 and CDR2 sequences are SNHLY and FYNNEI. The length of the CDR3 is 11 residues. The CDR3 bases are TGTGCCAGCCGGGGTGGGAAGTTGGGGCTCTTC. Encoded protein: CASRGGKLGLF.

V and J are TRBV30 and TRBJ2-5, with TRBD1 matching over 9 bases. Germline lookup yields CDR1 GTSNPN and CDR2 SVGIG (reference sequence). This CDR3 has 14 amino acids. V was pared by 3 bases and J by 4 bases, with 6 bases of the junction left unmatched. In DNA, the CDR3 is TGTGCCTGGAGCGAGGGACAGGGCACAGAGACCCAGTACTTC. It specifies CAWSEGQGTETQYF.

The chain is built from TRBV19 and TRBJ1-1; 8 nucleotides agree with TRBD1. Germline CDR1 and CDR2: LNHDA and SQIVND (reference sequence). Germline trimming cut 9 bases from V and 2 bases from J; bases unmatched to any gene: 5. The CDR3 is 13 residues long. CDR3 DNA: TGTGCCAGCATGGACAGGGAAAACACTGAAGCTTTCTTT. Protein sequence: CASMDRENTEAFF.

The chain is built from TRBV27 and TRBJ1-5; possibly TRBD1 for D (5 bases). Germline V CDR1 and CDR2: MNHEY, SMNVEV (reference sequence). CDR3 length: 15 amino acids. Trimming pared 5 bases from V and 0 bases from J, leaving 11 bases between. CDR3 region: CASSPRGNSNQPQHF. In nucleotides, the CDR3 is TGTGCCAGCAGTCCGAGGGGTAATAGCAATCAGCCCCAGCATTTT.

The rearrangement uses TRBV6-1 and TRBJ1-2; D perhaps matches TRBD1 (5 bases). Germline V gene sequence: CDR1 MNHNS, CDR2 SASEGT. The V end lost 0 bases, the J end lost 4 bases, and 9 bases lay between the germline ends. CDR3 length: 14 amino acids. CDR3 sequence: CASSEAPQGYGYTF. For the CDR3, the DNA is TGTGCCAGCAGTGAAGCTCCCCAGGGCTATGGCTACACCTTC.

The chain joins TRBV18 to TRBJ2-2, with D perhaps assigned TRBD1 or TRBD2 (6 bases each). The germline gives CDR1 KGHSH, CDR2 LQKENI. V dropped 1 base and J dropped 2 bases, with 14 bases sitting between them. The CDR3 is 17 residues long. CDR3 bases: TGTGCCAGCTCACCACGGGGCTCGGGGGCCAACACCGGGGAGCTGTTTTTT. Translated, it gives CASSPRGSGANTGELFF.

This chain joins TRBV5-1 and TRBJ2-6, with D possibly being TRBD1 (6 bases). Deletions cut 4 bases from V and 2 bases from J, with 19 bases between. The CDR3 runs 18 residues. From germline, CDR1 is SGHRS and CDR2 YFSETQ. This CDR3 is CASSTGNVGAAGANVLTF. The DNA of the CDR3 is TGCGCCAGCAGCACCGGGAACGTGGGGGCGGCTGGGGCCAACGTCCTGACTTTC. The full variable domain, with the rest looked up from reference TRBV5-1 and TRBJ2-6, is KAGVTQTPRYLIKTRGQQVTLSCSPISGHRSVSWYQQTPGQGLQFLFEYFSETQRNKGNFPGRFSGRQFSNSRSEMNVSTLELGDSALYLCASSTGNVGAAGANVLTFGAGSRLTVL.

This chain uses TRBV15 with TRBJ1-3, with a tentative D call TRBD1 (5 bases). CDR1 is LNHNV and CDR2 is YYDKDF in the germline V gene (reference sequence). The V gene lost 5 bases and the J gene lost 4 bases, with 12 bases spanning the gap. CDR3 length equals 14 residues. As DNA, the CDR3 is TGTGCCACCAGCGAGGGGTCGGTCGGAAACACCATATATTTT. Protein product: CATSEGSVGNTIYF.

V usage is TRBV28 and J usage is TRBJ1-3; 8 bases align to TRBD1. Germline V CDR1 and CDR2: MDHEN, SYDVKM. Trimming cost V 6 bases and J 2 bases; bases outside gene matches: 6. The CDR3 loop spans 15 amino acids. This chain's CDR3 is CASRSDRAPGNTIYF. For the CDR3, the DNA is TGTGCCAGCAGGTCGGACAGGGCCCCTGGAAACACCATATATTTT.